This T cell receptor (beta chain) was observed in a study of T cells and Merkel cell carcinoma outcomes. Overall study results and limits: In Merkel cell carcinoma, repertoire and T-cell density reportedly predicted outcomes.

This clone occurred once. Its antigen is still unknown. This table comes from immunoSEQ multiplex PCR, and its TCRdb copy is limited to in-frame clones, with some not included. Of 8,500 to 10,000 clones listed, approximately 81% are singletons. This CDR3 spans 13 amino acids. V was pared by 3 bases and J by 5 bases, with 11 bases between. Germline CDR1 reads MNHEY; CDR2 reads SMNVEV (reference sequence). The receptor was derived from a human donor with Merkel cell carcinoma. Specimen: tumor tissue from Merkel cell carcinoma. The chain joins TRBV27 to TRBJ2-7; D not certain. In nucleotides, the CDR3 is TGTGCCAGCAGTTTTTTGGTATCCCACGAGCAGTACTTC. Protein sequence: CASSFLVSHEQYF.